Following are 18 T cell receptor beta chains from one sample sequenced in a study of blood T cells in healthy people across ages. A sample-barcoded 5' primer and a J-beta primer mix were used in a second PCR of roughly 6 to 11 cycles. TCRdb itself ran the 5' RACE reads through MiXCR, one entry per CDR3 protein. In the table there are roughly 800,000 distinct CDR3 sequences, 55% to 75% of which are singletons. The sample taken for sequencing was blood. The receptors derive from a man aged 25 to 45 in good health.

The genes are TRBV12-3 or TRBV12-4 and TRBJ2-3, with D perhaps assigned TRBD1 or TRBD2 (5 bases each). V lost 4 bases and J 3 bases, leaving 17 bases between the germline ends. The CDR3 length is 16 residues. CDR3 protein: CASSWASPGRTDTQYF. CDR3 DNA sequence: TGTGCCAGCAGTTGGGCGAGCCCGGGGCGGACAGATACGCAGTATTTT.

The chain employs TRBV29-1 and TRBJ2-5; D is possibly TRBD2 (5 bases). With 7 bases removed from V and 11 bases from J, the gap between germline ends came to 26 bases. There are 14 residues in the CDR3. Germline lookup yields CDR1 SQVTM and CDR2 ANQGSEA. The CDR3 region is CSARSGTSYNEQYF. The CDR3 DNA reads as TGCAGCGCTCGAAGCGGAACCTCCTACAATGAGCAGTACTTC. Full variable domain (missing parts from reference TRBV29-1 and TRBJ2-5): SAVISQKPSRDICQRGTSLTIQCQVDSQVTMMFWYRQQPGQSLTLIATANQGSEATYESGFVIDKFPISRPNLTFSTLTVSNMSPEDSSIYLCSARSGTSYNEQYFGPGTRLLVL.

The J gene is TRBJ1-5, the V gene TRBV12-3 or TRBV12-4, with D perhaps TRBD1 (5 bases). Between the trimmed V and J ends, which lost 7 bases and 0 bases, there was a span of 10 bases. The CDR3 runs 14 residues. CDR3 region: CASTLGGSNQPQHF. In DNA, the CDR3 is TGTGCCAGCACTCTGGGGGGTAGCAATCAGCCCCAGCATTTT.

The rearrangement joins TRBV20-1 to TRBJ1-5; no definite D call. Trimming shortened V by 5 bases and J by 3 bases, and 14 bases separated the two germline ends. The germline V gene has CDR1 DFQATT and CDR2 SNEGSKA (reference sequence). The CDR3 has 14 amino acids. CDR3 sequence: CSAQAVNTNQPQHF. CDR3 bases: TGCAGTGCTCAGGCGGTTAACACCAATCAGCCCCAGCATTTT.

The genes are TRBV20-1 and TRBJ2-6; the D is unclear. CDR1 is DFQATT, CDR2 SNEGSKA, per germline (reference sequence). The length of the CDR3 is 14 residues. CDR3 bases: TGCAGATTTAGCCCTAGCTCTGGGGCCAACGTCCTGACTTTC. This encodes CRFSPSSGANVLTF.

The CDR3 bases are TGTGCCAGCCGGGGGGCCACCTCCTACGAGCAGTACTTC. This codes for CASRGATSYEQYF. The J gene is TRBJ2-7, the V gene TRBV7-8; weak D call: TRBD2 (7 bases). CDR3 length: 13 amino acids. V was cut by 8 bases and J by 0 bases, with 11 bases left in between. The V gene's germline CDR1 is SGHVS and CDR2 FQNEAQ.

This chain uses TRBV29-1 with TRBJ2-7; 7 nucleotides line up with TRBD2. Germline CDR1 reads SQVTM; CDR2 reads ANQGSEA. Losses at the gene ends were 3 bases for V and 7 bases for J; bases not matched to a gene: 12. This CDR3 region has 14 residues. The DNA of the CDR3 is TGCAGCGTTGATTCTGAGGGAGGGCCGGGGGAGCAGTACTTC. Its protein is CSVDSEGGPGEQYF.

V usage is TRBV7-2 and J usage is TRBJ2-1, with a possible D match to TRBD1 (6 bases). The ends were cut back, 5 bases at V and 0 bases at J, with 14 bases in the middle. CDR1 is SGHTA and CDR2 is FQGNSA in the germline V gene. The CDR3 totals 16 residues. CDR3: CASSPRTESSYNEQFF. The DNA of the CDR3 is TGTGCCAGCAGCCCACGGACAGAGAGCTCCTACAATGAGCAGTTCTTC. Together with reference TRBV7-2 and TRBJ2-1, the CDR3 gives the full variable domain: GAGVSQSPSNKVTEKGKDVELRCDPISGHTALYWYRQSLGQGLEFLIYFQGNSAPDKSGLPSDRFSAERTGGSVSTLTIQRTQQEDSAVYLCASSPRTESSYNEQFFGPGTRLTVL.

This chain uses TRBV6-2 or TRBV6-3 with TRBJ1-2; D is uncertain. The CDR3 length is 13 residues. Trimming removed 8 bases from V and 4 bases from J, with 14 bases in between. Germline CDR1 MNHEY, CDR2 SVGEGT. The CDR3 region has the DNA TGTGCCAGCTGTCCGGCAGACGTCTATGGCTACACCTTC. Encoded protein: CASCPADVYGYTF.

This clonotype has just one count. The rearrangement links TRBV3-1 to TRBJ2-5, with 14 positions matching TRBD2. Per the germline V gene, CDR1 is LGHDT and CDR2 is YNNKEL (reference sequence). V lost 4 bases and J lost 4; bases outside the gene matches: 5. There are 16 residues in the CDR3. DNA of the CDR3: TGTGCCAGCAGCCCGGGACTAGCGGGAGTTCTAGAGACCCAGTACTTC. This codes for CASSPGLAGVLETQYF.

The CDR3 here is CASTPTTYEQYF. The CDR3 DNA follows: TGTGCCAGCACCCCAACGACCTACGAGCAGTACTTC. The rearrangement joins TRBV28 to TRBJ2-7, with D unresolved. CDR1 is MDHEN and CDR2 is SYDVKM in the germline V gene. V was shortened by 7 bases and J by 2 bases, with 9 bases between the two germline ends. The CDR3 length is 12 residues.

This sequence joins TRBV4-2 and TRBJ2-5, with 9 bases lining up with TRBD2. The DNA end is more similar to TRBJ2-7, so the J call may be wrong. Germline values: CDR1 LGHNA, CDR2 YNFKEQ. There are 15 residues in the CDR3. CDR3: CASSQGLAGDYEQYF. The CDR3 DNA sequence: TGTGCCAGCAGCCAAGGATTAGCGGGAGACTACGAGCAGTACTTC.

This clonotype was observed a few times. The CDR3: CSAPDRGETQYF. CDR3 sequence (DNA): TGCAGTGCTCCGGACAGGGGGGAGACCCAGTACTTC. The chain links TRBV20-1 to TRBJ2-5; TRBD1 matches at 10 bases. CDR3 length: 12 amino acids. Germline values: CDR1 DFQATT, CDR2 SNEGSKA (reference sequence). The junction had 2 bases not matched to a gene; V was cut back by 5 bases and J by 5 bases.

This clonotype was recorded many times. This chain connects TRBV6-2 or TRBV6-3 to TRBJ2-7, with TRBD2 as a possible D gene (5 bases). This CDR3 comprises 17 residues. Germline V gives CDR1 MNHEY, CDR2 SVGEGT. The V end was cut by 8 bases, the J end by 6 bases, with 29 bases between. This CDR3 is CASPPRTPYVGESEQYF. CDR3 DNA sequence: TGTGCCAGCCCTCCGAGGACCCCCTACGTGGGAGAAAGCGAGCAGTACTTC.

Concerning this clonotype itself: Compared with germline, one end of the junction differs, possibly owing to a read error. CDR3 protein: CASSPYSGRAAHKEQFF. The CDR3 DNA is TGTGCCAGCAGTCCCTATAGCGGGAGGGCCGCCCACAAGGAGCAGTTCTTC. V usage is TRBV27 and J usage is TRBJ2-1; 11 bases map to TRBD2. Germline CDR1 is MNHEY and CDR2 is SMNVEV (reference sequence). The CDR3 length is 17 residues.

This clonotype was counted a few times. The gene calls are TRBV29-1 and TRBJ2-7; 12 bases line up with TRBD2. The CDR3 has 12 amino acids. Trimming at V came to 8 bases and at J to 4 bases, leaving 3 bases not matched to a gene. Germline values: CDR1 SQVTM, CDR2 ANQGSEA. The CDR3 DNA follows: TGCAGCATCGGACTAGCGGGGTACGAGCAGTACTTC. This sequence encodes CSIGLAGYEQYF.

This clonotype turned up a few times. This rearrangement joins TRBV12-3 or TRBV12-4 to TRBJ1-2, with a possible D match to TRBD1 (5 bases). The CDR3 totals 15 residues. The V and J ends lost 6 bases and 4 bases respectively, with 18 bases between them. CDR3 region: CASSLQGPIGYGYTF. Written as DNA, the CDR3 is TGTGCCAGCAGCCTCCAGGGACCGATTGGCTATGGCTACACCTTC.

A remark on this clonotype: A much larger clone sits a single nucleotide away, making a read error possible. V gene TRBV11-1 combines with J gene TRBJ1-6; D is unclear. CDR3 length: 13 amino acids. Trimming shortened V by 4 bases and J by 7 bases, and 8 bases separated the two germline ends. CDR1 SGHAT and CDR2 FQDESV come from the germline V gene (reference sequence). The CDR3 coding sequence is TGTGCCAGCAGCTGTTCAACAAATTCACCCCTCCACTTT. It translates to CASSCSTNSPLHF.